Shown below are 10 T cell receptor beta chains from a single sample sequenced in a study of blood T cells in healthy people across ages. It was with a sample-barcoded 5' primer and a J-beta primer mix that a second PCR of roughly 7 to 12 cycles was run. Using its own MiXCR run on the 5' RACE reads, TCRdb lists one record per CDR3 protein. Here the sample spans about a million distinct CDR3 sequences, around two fifths being singletons. Sample: blood. These receptors were taken from a man in his late teens or twenties in good health.

Comment on this clonotype: A junction boundary mismatches the germline segment, possibly from a read error. This chain joins TRBV4-1 and TRBJ2-5; D is ambiguous. The V gene's germline CDR1 is MGHRA and CDR2 YSYEKL. The CDR3 consists of 15 residues. CDR3: CAGSQDRAVQETQYF. CDR3 DNA: TGCGCCGGCAGCCAAGATCGGGCAGTCCAAGAGACCCAGTACTTC.

This clonotype has more than one count but fewer than ten. The chain is built from TRBV5-4 and TRBJ2-1; 9 bases agree with TRBD1. Losses at the gene ends were 5 bases for V and 8 bases for J; bases not matched to a gene: 8. Germline V lookup: CDR1 SGHNT, CDR2 YYREEE (reference sequence). The length of the CDR3 is 14 residues. As DNA, the CDR3 is TGTGCCAGCAGACAGGGGACAGGGCCGGATGAGCAGTTCTTC. This translates into CASRQGTGPDEQFF.

The genes are TRBV27 and TRBJ2-7; D is uncertain. There are 13 residues in the CDR3. Germline CDR1 and CDR2: MNHEY and SMNVEV (reference sequence). Trimming pared 2 bases from V and 7 bases from J, leaving 12 bases between. CDR3 sequence reads: CASSLNPHNEQYF. The DNA for the CDR3 is TGTGCCAGCAGTTTAAACCCTCACAATGAGCAGTACTTC.

There are a few counts of this clonotype. CDR3 nucleotide sequence: TGCGCCAGCAGCTTGGAAGTCCGGGTGAACACTGAAGCTTTCTTT. Translation: CASSLEVRVNTEAFF. The rearrangement uses TRBV5-1 and TRBJ1-1; D gene unclear. CDR3 length equals 15 residues. Trimming left V 0 bases short and J 0 bases short, with 9 bases between. Germline V gene sequence: CDR1 SGHRS, CDR2 YFSETQ.

This chain links TRBV7-2 with TRBJ1-4; no definite D call. V was cut by 6 bases and J by 4 bases, with 15 bases left in between. The CDR3 consists of 15 residues. CDR1 and CDR2 from the germline V gene are SGHTA and FQGNSA. For the CDR3, the DNA is TGTGCCAGCAGTATTCGGTCCGGAGATAATGAAAAACTGTTTTTT. This codes for CASSIRSGDNEKLFF.

The rearrangement uses TRBV5-6 and TRBJ2-1; TRBD2 is a possible D gene (5 bases). The CDR3 totals 14 residues. Per the germline V gene, CDR1 is SGHDT and CDR2 is YYEEEE. V was trimmed by 0 bases and J by 9 bases, leaving 13 bases between them. The CDR3 bases are TGTGCCAGCAGCTTGGGTTTAGCGTCAGGTGAGCAGTTCTTC. It codes for CASSLGLASGEQFF.

The genes are TRBV5-1 and TRBJ2-7, with 9 nucleotides matching TRBD1. V lost 2 bases, J lost 4 bases, and 4 bases stayed unmatched. From germline, CDR1 is SGHRS and CDR2 YFSETQ. This CDR3 has 14 residues. In nucleotides, the CDR3 is TGCGCCAGCAGCTTCACAGGGGGCAAGTACGAGCAGTACTTC. It is translated as CASSFTGGKYEQYF.

This clonotype was seen a handful of times. CDR3 sequence: CASSGEGPIGYTF. The DNA of the CDR3 is TGTGCCAGCAGTGGGGAAGGGCCCATTGGCTACACCTTC. The chain is built from TRBV2 and TRBJ1-2; D uncertain. V lost 4 bases and J lost 7, with 13 bases in between. Germline CDR1 SNHLY, CDR2 FYNNEI. There are 13 residues in the CDR3.

The V gene is TRBV20-1, the J gene TRBJ1-1; 7 bases map to TRBD1. Germline V CDR1 and CDR2: DFQATT, SNEGSKA (reference sequence). The CDR3 extends over 14 amino acids. V lost 1 base to trimming and J lost 2 bases; unmatched junction nucleotides: 4. The CDR3 reads CSARGGQTNTEAFF. CDR3 coding DNA: TGCAGTGCTAGAGGGGGACAGACCAACACTGAAGCTTTCTTT.

This clonotype was observed many times. The chain joins TRBV4-2 to TRBJ1-2; D not certain. The CDR3 contains 15 residues. Germline V lookup: CDR1 LGHNA, CDR2 YNFKEQ. V gave up 0 bases and J gave up 4 bases, with 12 bases separating them. CDR3 nucleotide sequence: TGTGCCAGCAGCCAAGATAGGGAGGTACTCTATGGCTACACCTTC. Residues: CASSQDREVLYGYTF.